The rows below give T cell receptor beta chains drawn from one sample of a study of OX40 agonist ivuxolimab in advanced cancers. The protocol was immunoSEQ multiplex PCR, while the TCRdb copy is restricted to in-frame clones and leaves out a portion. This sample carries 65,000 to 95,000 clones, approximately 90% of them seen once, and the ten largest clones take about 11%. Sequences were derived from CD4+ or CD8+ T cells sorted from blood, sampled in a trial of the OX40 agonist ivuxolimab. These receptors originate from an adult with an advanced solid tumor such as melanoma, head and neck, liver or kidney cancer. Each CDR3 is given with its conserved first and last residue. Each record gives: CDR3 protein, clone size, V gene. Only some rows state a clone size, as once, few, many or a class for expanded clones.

CASSGEEDEKLFF	-	TRBV21-1
CASSPPEQGTGELFF	-	TRBV18
CASSQGPNTGELFF	once	TRBV7-7
CASSVEGGASTDTQYF	-	TRBV9
CASSASSGGATDTQYF	-	TRBV9
CASSLTGGITYEQYF	-	TRBV27
CASSYSLDDLNSPLHF	-	TRBV6-6
CASSFQQGRTVTYEQYF	-	TRBV27
CSVETKEAPEAFF	-	TRBV29-1
CASSFGTLAATAPQYF	few	TRBV5-6
CASSDWVDTEAFF	-	TRBV2
CASSYGTGPDQPQHF	-	TRBV9
CASSEAPGTFYEQYF	-	TRBV6-1
CAWNGGAGEQFF	-	TRBV30
CASSRVTLGYEQYF	-	TRBV4-1
CASSSVTAVAWYEQYF	-	TRBV7-9
CASSQLAGAPYEQYF	-	TRBV5-4
CAWSVGGRDKYGYTF	-	TRBV30
CASSLVGGHPYEQYF	-	TRBV5-1
CASPGGASSYNEQFF	-	TRBV2
CASSYGEEETQYF	-	TRBV6-5
CVTRPDREAGELFF	-	TRBV15
CASSFRDTEAFF	-	TRBV6-5
CASSPGPNYGYTF	-	TRBV19